This T cell receptor beta chain was sequenced during a study of graft-versus-host responses after intestinal transplantation. J was trimmed by 2 bases and V by 5 bases; bases with no gene match: 3. The CDR3 has 15 residues. Germline CDR1 and CDR2: MDHEN and SYDVKM. Study-level points and caveats: Allografts of one patient group, those with graft-donor T cell macrochimerism, had high graft-versus-host to host-versus-graft clonal ratios.

Sequencing used immunoSEQ multiplex PCR; TCRdb keeps in-frame clones, though not all of them. The repertoire consists of more than 65,000 clones, with over 75% occurring once and the leading ten covering 0.35% to 0.45%. A note on this clone: The antigen remains unidentified.

The material sequenced was unstimulated CD4+ T cells sorted from spleen or lymph node cells, taken before transplant. This TCR derives from a human donor who was the organ donor for an intestinal transplant. The rearrangement joins TRBV28 to TRBJ2-5; 12 bases line up with TRBD2. DNA of the CDR3: TGTGCCAGCAGTCCGACTAGCGGGGGTCAAGAGACCCAGTACTTC. The encoded protein is CASSPTSGGQETQYF.